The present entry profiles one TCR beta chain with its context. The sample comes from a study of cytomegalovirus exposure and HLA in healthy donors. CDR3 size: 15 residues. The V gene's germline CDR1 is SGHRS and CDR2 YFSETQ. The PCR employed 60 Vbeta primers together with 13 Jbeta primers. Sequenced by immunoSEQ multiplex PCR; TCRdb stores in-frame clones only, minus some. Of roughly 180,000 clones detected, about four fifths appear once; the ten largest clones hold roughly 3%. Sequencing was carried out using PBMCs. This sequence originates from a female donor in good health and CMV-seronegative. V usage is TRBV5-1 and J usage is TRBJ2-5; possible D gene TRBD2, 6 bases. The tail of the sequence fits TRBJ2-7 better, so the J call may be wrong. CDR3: CASSLKQGLDYEQYF. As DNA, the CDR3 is TGCGCCAGCAGCTTAAAGCAGGGACTCGACTACGAGCAGTACTTC.